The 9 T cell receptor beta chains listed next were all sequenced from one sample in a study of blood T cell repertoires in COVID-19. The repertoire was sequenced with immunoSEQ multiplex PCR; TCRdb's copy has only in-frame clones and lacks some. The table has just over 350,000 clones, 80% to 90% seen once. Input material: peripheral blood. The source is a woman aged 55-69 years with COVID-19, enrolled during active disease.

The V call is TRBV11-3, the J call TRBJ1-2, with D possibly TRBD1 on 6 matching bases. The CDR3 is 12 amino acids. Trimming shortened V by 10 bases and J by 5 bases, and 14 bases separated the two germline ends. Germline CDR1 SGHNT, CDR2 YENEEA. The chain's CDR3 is CAIRAGAYGYTF. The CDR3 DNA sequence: TGTGCCATCAGGGCGGGGGCATATGGCTACACCTTC.

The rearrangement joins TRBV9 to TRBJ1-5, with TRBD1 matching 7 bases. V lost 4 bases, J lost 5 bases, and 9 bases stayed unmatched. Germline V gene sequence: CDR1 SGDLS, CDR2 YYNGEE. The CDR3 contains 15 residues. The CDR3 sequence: CASSTGTAADQPQHF. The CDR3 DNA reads TGTGCCAGCAGCACCGGGACAGCCGCGGATCAGCCCCAGCATTTT. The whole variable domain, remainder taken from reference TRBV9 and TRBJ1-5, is DSGVTQTPKHLITATGQRVTLRCSPRSGDLSVYWYQQSLDQGLQFLIQYYNGEERAKGNILERFSAQQFPDLHSELNLSSLELGDSALYFCASSTGTAADQPQHFGDGTRLSIL.

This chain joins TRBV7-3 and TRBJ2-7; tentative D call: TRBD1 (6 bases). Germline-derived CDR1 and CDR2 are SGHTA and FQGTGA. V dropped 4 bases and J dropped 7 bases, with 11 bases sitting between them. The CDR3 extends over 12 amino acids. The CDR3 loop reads CASSYLGQEQYF. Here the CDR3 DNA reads TGTGCCAGCAGCTACCTTGGACAGGAGCAGTACTTC.

CDR3 sequence: CASSEQDNSPLHF. The CDR3 DNA reads TGCGCCAGCAGTGAACAAGATAATTCACCCCTCCACTTT. The chain is built from TRBV10-2 and TRBJ1-6; no definite D call. The germline V gene has CDR1 WSHSY and CDR2 SAAADI. Deletions cut 3 bases from V and 5 bases from J, with 5 bases between. The CDR3 spans 13 residues.

CDR3 DNA sequence: TGCGCCAGCAGCCAAGATATGAACAGGGGCTTATACAATGAGCAGTTCTTC. Its translation: CASSQDMNRGLYNEQFF. The chain combines TRBV4-1 with TRBJ2-1; 7 nucleotides match TRBD1. V gave up 0 bases and J gave up 4 bases; unmatched junction bases: 9. The CDR3 spans 17 residues. Germline V CDR1 and CDR2: MGHRA, YSYEKL.

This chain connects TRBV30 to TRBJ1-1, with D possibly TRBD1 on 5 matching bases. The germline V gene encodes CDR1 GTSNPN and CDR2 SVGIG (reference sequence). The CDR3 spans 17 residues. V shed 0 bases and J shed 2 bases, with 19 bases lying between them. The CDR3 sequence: CAWSVGKGGTFNTEAFF. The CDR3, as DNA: TGTGCCTGGAGTGTAGGGAAGGGTGGGACTTTTAACACTGAAGCTTTCTTT.

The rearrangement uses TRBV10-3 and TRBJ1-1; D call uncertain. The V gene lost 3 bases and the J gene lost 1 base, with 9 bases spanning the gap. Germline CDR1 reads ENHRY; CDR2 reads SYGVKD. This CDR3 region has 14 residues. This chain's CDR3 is CAISEVSGNTEAFF. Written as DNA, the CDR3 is TGTGCCATCAGTGAAGTGTCCGGGAACACTGAAGCTTTCTTT.

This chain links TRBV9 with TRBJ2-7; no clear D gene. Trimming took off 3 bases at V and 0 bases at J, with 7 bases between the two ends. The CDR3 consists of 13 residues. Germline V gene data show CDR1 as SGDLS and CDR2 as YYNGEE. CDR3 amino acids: CASSDSSSYEQYF. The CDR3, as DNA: TGTGCCAGCAGCGACAGCAGCTCCTACGAGCAGTACTTC.

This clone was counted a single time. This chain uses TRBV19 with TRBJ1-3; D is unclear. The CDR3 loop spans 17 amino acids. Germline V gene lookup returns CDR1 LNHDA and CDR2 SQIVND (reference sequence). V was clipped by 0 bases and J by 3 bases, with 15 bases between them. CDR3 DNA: TGTGCCAGTAGTATAGATGGTGAGACGGCGGTTGGAAACACCATATATTTT. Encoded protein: CASSIDGETAVGNTIYF.